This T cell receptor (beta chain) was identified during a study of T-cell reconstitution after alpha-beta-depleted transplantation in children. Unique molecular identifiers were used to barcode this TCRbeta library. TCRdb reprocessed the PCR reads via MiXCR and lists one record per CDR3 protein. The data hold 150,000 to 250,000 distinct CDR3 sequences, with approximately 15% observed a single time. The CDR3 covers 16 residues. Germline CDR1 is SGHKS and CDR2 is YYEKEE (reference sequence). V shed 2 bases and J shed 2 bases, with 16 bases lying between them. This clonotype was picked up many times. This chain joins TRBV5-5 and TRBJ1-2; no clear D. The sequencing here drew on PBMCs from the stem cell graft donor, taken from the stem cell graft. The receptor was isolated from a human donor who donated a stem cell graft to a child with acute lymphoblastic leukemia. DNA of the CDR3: TGTGCCAGCAGCTTCAACCCTGGGAGATCGAACTATGGCTACACCTTC. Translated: CASSFNPGRSNYGYTF.